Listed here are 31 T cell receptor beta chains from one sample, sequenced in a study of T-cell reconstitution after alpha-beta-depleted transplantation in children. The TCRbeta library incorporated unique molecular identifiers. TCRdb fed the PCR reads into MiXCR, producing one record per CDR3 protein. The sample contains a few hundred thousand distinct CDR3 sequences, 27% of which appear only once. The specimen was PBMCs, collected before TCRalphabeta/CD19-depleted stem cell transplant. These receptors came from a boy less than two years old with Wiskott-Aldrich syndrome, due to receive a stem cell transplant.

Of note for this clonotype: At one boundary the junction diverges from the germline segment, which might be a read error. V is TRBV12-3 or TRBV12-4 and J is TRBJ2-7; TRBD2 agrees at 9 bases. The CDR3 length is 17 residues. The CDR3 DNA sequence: TGTGCCAGCGGTTTGCACCTTAGCGGGAGTAGTTCGAGGGAGCAGTACTTC. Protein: CASGLHLSGSSSREQYF.

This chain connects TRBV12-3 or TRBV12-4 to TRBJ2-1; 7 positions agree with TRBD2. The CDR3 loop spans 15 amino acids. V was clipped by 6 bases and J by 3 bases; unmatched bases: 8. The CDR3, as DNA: TGTGCCAGCAGGGGAGGGGCCACTCGCTACAATGAGCAGTTCTTC. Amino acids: CASRGGATRYNEQFF.

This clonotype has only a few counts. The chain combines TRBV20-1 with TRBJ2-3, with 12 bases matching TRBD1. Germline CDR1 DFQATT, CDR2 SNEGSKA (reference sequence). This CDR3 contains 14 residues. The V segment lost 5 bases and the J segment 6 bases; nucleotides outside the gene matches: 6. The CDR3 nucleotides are TGCAGTGCTCGGGACAGGGGGCATGGGGATACGCAGTATTTT. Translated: CSARDRGHGDTQYF.

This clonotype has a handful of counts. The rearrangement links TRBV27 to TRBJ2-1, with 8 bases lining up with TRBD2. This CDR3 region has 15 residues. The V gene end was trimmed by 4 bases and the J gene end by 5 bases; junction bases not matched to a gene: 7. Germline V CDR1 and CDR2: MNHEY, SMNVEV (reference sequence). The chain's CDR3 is CASSSAGTRDNEQFF. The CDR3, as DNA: TGTGCCAGCAGTTCGGCCGGGACTAGAGACAATGAGCAGTTCTTC.

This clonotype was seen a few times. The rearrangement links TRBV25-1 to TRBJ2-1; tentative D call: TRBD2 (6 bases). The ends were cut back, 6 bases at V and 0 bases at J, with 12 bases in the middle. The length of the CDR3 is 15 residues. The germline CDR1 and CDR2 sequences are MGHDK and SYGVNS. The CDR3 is CASSGTLSSYNEQFF. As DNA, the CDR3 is TGTGCCAGCAGCGGGACTCTAAGCTCCTACAATGAGCAGTTCTTC.

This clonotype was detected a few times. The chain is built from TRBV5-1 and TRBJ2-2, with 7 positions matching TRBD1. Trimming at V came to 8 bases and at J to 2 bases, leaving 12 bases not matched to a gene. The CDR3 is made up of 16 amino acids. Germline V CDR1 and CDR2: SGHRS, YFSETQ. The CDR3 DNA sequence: TGCGCCAGTAGAGGACCGGGACAGAGTAACACCGGGGAGCTGTTTTTT. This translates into CASRGPGQSNTGELFF.

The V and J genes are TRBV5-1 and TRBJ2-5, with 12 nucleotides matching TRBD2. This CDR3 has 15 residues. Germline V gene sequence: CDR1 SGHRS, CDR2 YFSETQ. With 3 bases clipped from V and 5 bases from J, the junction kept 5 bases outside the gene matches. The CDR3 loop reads CASSSGLAGSETQYF. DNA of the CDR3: TGCGCCAGCAGCTCCGGACTAGCGGGATCGGAGACCCAGTACTTC. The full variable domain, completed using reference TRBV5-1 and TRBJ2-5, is KAGVTQTPRYLIKTRGQQVTLSCSPISGHRSVSWYQQTPGQGLQFLFEYFSETQRNKGNFPGRFSGRQFSNSRSEMNVSTLELGDSALYLCASSSGLAGSETQYFGPGTRLLVL.

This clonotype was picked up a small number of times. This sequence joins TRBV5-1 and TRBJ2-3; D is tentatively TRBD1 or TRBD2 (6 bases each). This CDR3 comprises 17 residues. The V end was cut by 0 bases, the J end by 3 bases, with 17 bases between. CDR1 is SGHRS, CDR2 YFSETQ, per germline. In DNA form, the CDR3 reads TGCGCCAGCAGCTTGGCGGGCGTCAGAGGGGGGACAGATACGCAGTATTTT. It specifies CASSLAGVRGGTDTQYF.

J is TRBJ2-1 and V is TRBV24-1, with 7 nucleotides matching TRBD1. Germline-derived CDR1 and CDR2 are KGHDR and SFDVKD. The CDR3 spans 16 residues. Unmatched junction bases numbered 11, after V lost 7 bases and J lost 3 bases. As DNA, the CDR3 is TGTGCCACCAGCCCAAGTGGGACAGAACTCTACAATGAGCAGTTCTTC. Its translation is CATSPSGTELYNEQFF.

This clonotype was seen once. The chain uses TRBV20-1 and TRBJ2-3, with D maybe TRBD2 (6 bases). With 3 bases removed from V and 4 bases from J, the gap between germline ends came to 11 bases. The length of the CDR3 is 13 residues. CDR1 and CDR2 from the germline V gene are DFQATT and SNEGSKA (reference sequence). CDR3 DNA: TGCAGTGCTAGGGAGGGGCCGGCAGATACGCAGTATTTT. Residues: CSAREGPADTQYF.

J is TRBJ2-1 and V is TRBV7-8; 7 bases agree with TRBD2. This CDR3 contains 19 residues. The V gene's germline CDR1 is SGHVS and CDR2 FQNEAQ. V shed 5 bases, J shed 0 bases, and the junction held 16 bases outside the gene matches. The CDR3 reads CASSPGGRSRPSSYNEQFF. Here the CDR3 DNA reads TGTGCCAGCAGCCCGGGAGGCCGTAGCCGACCAAGCTCCTACAATGAGCAGTTCTTC.

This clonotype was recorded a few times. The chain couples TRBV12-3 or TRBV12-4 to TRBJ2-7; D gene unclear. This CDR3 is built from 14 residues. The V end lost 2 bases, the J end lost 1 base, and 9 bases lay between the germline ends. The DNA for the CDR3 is TGTGCCAGCAGTTTATTAGCCCAGTCCTACGAGCAGTACTTC. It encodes CASSLLAQSYEQYF.

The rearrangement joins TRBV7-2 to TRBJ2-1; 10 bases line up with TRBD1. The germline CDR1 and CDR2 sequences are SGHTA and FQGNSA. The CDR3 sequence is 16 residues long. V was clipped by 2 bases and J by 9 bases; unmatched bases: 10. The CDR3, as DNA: TGTGCCAGCAGCTTATACCTTAGTCGGACAGGGGGTGAGCAGTTCTTC. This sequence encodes CASSLYLSRTGGEQFF.

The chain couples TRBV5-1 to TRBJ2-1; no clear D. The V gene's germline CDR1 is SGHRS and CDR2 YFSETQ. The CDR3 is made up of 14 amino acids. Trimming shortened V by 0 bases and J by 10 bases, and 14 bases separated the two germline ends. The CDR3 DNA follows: TGCGCCAGCAGCTTGGCCGGTCCCAGGTGGGAGCAGTTCTTC. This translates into CASSLAGPRWEQFF.

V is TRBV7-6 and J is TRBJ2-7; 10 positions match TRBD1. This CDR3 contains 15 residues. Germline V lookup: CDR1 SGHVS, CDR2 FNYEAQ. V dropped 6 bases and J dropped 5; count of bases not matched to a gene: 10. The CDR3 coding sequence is TGTGCCAGCAGTTTAACCCGACAGGGGGCCCACGAGCAGTACTTC. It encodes CASSLTRQGAHEQYF.

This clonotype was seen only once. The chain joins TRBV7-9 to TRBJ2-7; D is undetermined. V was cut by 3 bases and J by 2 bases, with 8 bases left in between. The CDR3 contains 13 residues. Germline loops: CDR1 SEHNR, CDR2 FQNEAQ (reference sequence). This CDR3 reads CASSFASAYEQYF. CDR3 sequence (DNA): TGTGCCAGCAGCTTCGCCAGTGCCTACGAGCAGTACTTC.

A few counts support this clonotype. The CDR3 sequence is CATSRQGARYGYTF. The CDR3 DNA sequence: TGTGCCACCAGCAGGCAGGGGGCTCGGTATGGCTACACCTTC. The chain uses TRBV15 and TRBJ1-2; 8 nucleotides align to TRBD1. The CDR3 extends over 14 amino acids. CDR1 and CDR2 from the germline V gene are LNHNV and YYDKDF (reference sequence). The J segment lost 5 bases and the V segment lost 3 bases, leaving 5 bases of the junction unmatched.

The CDR3 region is CASSPQGSTNVLTF. CDR3 nucleotides: TGTGCCAGCAGCCCTCAAGGTTCGACCAACGTCCTGACTTTC. The chain carries TRBV7-3 and TRBJ2-6; D gene uncertain. The CDR3 length is 14 residues. The ends were cut back, 5 bases at V and 8 bases at J, with 13 bases in the middle. Germline lookup yields CDR1 SGHTA and CDR2 FQGTGA.

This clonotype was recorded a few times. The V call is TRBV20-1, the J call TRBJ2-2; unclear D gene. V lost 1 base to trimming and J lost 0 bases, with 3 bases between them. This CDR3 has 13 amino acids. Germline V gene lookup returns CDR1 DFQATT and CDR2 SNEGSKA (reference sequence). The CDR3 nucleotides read TGCAGTGCTAGAGGGCCGAACACCGGGGAGCTGTTTTTT. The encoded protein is CSARGPNTGELFF.

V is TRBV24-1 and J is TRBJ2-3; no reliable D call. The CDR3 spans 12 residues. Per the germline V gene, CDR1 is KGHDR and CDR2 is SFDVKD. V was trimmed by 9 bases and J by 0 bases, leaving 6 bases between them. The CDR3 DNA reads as TGTGCCACCGCAGGAAGCACAGATACGCAGTATTTT. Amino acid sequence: CATAGSTDTQYF.

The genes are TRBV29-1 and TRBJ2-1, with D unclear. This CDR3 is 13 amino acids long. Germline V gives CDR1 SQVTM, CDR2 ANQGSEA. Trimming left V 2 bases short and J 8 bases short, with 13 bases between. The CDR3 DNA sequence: TGCAGCGTTGAAAGGGCCAGACATCATGAGCAGTTCTTC. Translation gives CSVERARHHEQFF.

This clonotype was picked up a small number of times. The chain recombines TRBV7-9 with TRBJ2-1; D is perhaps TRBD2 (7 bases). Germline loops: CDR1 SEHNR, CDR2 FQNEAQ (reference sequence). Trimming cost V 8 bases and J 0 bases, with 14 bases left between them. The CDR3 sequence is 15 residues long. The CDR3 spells CASVGRGSSYNEQFF. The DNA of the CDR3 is TGTGCCAGCGTTGGGAGGGGGAGCTCCTACAATGAGCAGTTCTTC.

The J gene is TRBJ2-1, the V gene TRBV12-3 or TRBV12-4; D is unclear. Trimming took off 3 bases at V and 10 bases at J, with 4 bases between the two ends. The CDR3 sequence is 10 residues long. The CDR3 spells CASSFEEQFF. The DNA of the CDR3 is TGTGCCAGCAGTTTTGAGGAGCAGTTCTTC.

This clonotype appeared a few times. The CDR3, as DNA: TGTGCCAGCAGCTTAGTTTACGGGAGGGCCGGGGAGACCCAGTACTTC. It is translated as CASSLVYGRAGETQYF. J is TRBJ2-5 and V is TRBV7-8; 8 positions agree with TRBD2. The CDR3 contains 16 residues. V lost 1 base, J lost 5 bases, and 9 bases stayed unmatched. Per germline, CDR1 SGHVS and CDR2 FQNEAQ.

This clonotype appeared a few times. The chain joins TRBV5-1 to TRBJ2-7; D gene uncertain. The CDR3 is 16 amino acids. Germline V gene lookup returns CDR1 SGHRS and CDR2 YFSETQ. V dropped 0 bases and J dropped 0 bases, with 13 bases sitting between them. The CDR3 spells CASSLGAPKGSYEQYF. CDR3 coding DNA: TGCGCCAGCAGCTTGGGAGCCCCAAAGGGCTCCTACGAGCAGTACTTC.

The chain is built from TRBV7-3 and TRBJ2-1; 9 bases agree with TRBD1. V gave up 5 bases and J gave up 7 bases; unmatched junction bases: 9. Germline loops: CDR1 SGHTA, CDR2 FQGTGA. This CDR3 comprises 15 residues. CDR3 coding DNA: TGTGCCAGCAGCCCGGGACAGGGCAGGTGGAATGAGCAGTTCTTC. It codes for CASSPGQGRWNEQFF.

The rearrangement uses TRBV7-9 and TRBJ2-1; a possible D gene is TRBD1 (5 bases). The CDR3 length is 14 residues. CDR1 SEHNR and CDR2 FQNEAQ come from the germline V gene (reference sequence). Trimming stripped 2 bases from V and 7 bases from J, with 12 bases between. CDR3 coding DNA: TGTGCCAGCAGCTTAAACAGGAACCTTAATGAGCAGTTCTTC. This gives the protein CASSLNRNLNEQFF.

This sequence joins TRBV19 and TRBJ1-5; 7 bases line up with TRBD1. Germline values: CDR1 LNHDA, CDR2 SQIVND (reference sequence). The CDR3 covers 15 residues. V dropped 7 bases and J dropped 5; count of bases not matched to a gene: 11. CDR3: CASNIDREGDQPQHF. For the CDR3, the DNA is TGTGCCAGTAATATTGACAGGGAAGGAGATCAGCCCCAGCATTTT.

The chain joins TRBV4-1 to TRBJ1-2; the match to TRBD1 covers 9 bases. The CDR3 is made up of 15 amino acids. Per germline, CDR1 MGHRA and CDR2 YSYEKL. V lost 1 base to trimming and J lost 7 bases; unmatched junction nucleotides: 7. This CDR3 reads CASSQVGTGIFGYTF. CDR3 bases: TGCGCCAGCAGCCAAGTTGGGACAGGGATTTTTGGCTACACCTTC.

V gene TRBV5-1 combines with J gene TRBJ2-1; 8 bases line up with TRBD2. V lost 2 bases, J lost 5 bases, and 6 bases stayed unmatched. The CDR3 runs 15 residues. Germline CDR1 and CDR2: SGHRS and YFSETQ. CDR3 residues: CASSLSGRGDNEQFF. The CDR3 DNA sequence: TGCGCCAGCAGCTTAAGCGGGAGAGGGGACAATGAGCAGTTCTTC.

Written as DNA, the CDR3 is TGTGCCAGCAGCTTAGAAGGGGTACTAGCGGGAGATACGCAGTATTTT. It translates to CASSLEGVLAGDTQYF. The chain joins TRBV7-2 to TRBJ2-3; 9 bases match TRBD2. The V gene's germline CDR1 is SGHTA and CDR2 FQGNSA. The CDR3 has 16 residues. Trimming at V came to 1 base and at J to 5 bases, leaving 7 bases not matched to a gene.